The clone carrying this TCR beta chain is labeled medium-sized. Losses at the gene ends were 2 bases for V and 3 bases for J; bases not matched to a gene: 5. The CDR3 is 16 residues long. CDR1 is SGHNT and CDR2 is YENEEA in the germline V gene. The repertoire was sequenced with immunoSEQ multiplex PCR; TCRdb's copy has only in-frame clones and lacks some. The repertoire holds roughly 32,000 clones, 85% seen once, with 35% to 50% in the top ten. The sample comes from a study of blood T cell repertoires in COVID-19. About the study: COVID-19 samples, acute and convalescent, were from the United States, Italy and Spain.

The sequenced sample consisted of peripheral blood. The origin of this receptor is a man between 60 and 75 years old with active or convalescent COVID-19. V usage is TRBV11-3 and J usage is TRBJ2-5; 11 nucleotides match TRBD2. The CDR3 reads CASSLLLGLAEETQYF. In DNA form, the CDR3 reads TGTGCCAGCAGCTTACTCCTGGGACTAGCGGAAGAGACCCAGTACTTC.